The 11 T cell receptor beta chains reported below all come from one sample, sequenced in a study of blood T cell repertoires in COVID-19. The method was immunoSEQ multiplex PCR; TCRdb's version includes in-frame clones alone and lacks a portion of them. The profile shows 150,000 to 200,000 clones, 85% to 95% of them singletons. Material: peripheral blood. The receptors shown here come from a woman aged 45-59 years with acute or convalescent COVID-19.

The chain uses TRBV15 and TRBJ1-3; no clear D gene. The CDR3 runs 17 residues. CDR1 and CDR2 (germline): LNHNV, YYDKDF (reference sequence). V was trimmed by 0 bases and J by 1 base, leaving 13 bases between them. CDR3 in amino acids: CATSRDTIRRSGNTIYF. The CDR3 nucleotides are TGTGCCACCAGCAGAGATACTATTCGGCGTTCTGGAAACACCATATATTTT.

The chain recombines TRBV7-2 with TRBJ2-3; 7 bases line up with TRBD1. This CDR3 contains 18 residues. Germline lookup yields CDR1 SGHTA and CDR2 FQGNSA. The V gene end was trimmed by 5 bases and the J gene end by 0 bases; junction bases not matched to a gene: 14. CDR3 sequence reads: CASSILGQASASTDTQYF. CDR3 DNA sequence: TGTGCCAGCAGCATCCTAGGACAGGCCAGTGCTAGCACAGATACGCAGTATTTT. The full variable domain, its missing parts supplied by reference TRBV7-2 and TRBJ2-3, is GAGVSQSPSNKVTEKGKDVELRCDPISGHTALYWYRQSLGQGLEFLIYFQGNSAPDKSGLPSDRFSAERTGGSVSTLTIQRTQQEDSAVYLCASSILGQASASTDTQYFGPGTRLTVL.

The J gene is TRBJ1-1, the V gene TRBV19; a weak D match, TRBD1 (5 bases). Germline CDR1 reads LNHDA; CDR2 reads SQIVND (reference sequence). V was clipped by 2 bases and J by 3 bases, with 16 bases between them. The CDR3 length is 16 residues. The CDR3 DNA sequence: TGTGCCAGTAGTATAAGGCTGTGGGAAGGGGACACTGAAGCTTTCTTT. Translated, it gives CASSIRLWEGDTEAFF.

This chain links TRBV4-2 with TRBJ2-7, with 11 bases aligning to TRBD1. CDR1 LGHNA and CDR2 YNFKEQ come from the germline V gene. The CDR3 totals 15 residues. Unmatched junction bases numbered 2, after V lost 0 bases and J lost 4 bases. This CDR3 is CASSQDRDRGYEQYF. CDR3 DNA sequence: TGTGCCAGCAGCCAAGATCGGGACAGGGGGTACGAGCAGTACTTC.

The chain has TRBV28 and TRBJ1-4; 10 nucleotides line up with TRBD1. Trimming cost V 3 bases and J 8 bases; bases outside gene matches: 12. There are 17 residues in the CDR3. CDR1 is MDHEN and CDR2 is SYDVKM in the germline V gene. The CDR3 protein is CASSLPVTGGQGEKLFF. The CDR3 DNA reads as TGTGCCAGCAGTTTGCCTGTGACAGGGGGCCAGGGGGAAAAACTGTTTTTT.

This sequence joins TRBV7-9 and TRBJ1-4; 7 nucleotides agree with TRBD1. The CDR3 contains 15 residues. J gave up 3 bases and V 2 bases, and 3 bases lay outside the gene matches. Germline V lookup: CDR1 SEHNR, CDR2 FQNEAQ (reference sequence). CDR3 DNA: TGTGCCAGCAGCTTACTGACAGGGTCTAATGAAAAACTGTTTTTT. Protein sequence: CASSLLTGSNEKLFF. The variable domain in full, completed from reference TRBV7-9 and TRBJ1-4, reads DTGVSQNPRHKITKRGQNVTFRCDPISEHNRLYWYRQTLGQGPEFLTYFQNEAQLEKSRLLSDRFSAERPKGSFSTLEIQRTEQGDSAMYLCASSLLTGSNEKLFFGSGTQLSVL.

This clone was observed a single time. The V gene is TRBV4-3, the J gene TRBJ1-2; 11 bases match TRBD1. This CDR3 has 19 amino acids. Germline CDR1 and CDR2: LGHNA and YSLEER. V dropped 0 bases and J dropped 4; count of bases not matched to a gene: 13. In DNA form, the CDR3 reads TGCGCCAGCAGCCAAGATATGGGGACAGGGGGGGTGTTGGGCTATGGCTACACCTTC. As protein: CASSQDMGTGGVLGYGYTF.

This clone was seen only once. The chain combines TRBV6-5 with TRBJ2-1; D call uncertain. CDR1 MNHEY and CDR2 SVGAGI come from the germline V gene. The CDR3 runs to 16 residues. Trimming cost V 2 bases and J 0 bases, with 11 bases left between them. The CDR3 nucleotides are TGTGCCAGCAGTTACGAGGCGAGTAGCTCCTACAATGAGCAGTTCTTC. Protein: CASSYEASSSYNEQFF.

This chain connects TRBV11-2 to TRBJ2-5, with D possibly TRBD2 on 8 matching bases. The CDR3 runs to 14 residues. V was shortened by 6 bases and J by 4 bases, with 15 bases between the two germline ends. CDR1 SGHAT and CDR2 FQNNGV come from the germline V gene. As DNA, the CDR3 is TGTGCCAGCAGTATAGCGGGGACAGTAGAGACCCAGTACTTC. Amino acid sequence: CASSIAGTVETQYF.

The chain joins TRBV6-1 to TRBJ2-2; 8 bases fit TRBD1. Unmatched junction bases numbered 8, after V lost 0 bases and J lost 5 bases. Germline V CDR1 and CDR2: MNHNS, SASEGT. The CDR3 is 17 residues long. The CDR3 protein is CASSEARQGARTGELFF. For the CDR3, the DNA is TGTGCCAGCAGTGAAGCGCGGCAGGGGGCAAGAACCGGGGAGCTGTTTTTT.

This clone occurred once. The chain carries TRBV25-1 and TRBJ1-2; D possibly corresponds to TRBD1 (5 bases). This CDR3 is 13 amino acids long. The V end lost 6 bases, the J end lost 8 bases, and 16 bases lay between the germline ends. Germline V lookup: CDR1 MGHDK, CDR2 SYGVNS. This chain's CDR3 is CASSFGGGRGYTF. CDR3 nucleotides: TGTGCCAGCAGCTTTGGGGGGGGAAGGGGCTACACCTTC.